This TCR beta chain came from a study of blood T cell repertoires in COVID-19. The wider study: Donors in the United States, Italy and Spain gave samples during acute or convalescent COVID-19. T cells, B-cell-depleted T cells, or PBMCs supplied cDNA or gDNA.

Authors' analysis steps: Estimates of nucleated cell counts were drawn from the amplification of reference gene primers. TCRdb's table, derived via immunoSEQ multiplex PCR, lists solely in-frame clones and lacks some. The V and J calls and clone size are taken from that table; D and trimming were inferred from the DNA. The table includes under 25,000 clones, nearly 90% detected once. This clone occurred a few times. The CDR3 consists of 16 residues. Trimming took 9 bases from V and 3 from J; bases not matched to a gene: 4. Germline CDR1 and CDR2: MNHEY and SMNVEV (reference sequence). V usage is TRBV27 and J usage is TRBJ2-2; 16 bases agree with TRBD2. The sample taken for sequencing was peripheral blood. This clonotype was obtained from a human donor with active COVID-19. The donor label of this sample is uncertain. CDR3 bases: TGTGCCAGGGGACTAGCGGGAGGGCCAGACACCGGGGAGCTGTTTTTT. It is translated as CARGLAGGPDTGELFF.